Listed below are T cell receptor beta chains from one sample, sequenced in a study of T-cell memory formation after mild COVID-19. TCRdb fed the 5' RACE reads into MiXCR, producing one record per CDR3 protein. The table has about 340,000 distinct CDR3 sequences, 10% to 15% seen once. Input material: PBMCs or a T cell subset sorted from them (not recorded which). The receptors here all came from a man between 18 and 35 years old who had mild COVID-19 (a few samples of this study predate the infection). Cell type and time point are not known. Both conserved end residues are part of each CDR3. Each record gives: clone size, D gene, J gene, CDR3 length, V gene, CDR3 protein, CDR3 DNA. D genes are given only for firm matches. For some rows the clone size is stated as once, few or many, or as a class when expanded; others skip it.

abundance: -; d_gene: -; j_gene: TRBJ2-3; len: 16; v_gene: TRBV18; CDR3aa: CASSPPGRGAADTQYF; CDR3nt: TGTGCCAGCTCACCACCGGGCCGGGGGGCGGCAGATACGCAGTATTTT
abundance: -; d_gene: -; j_gene: TRBJ1-1; len: 14; v_gene: TRBV4-1; CDR3aa: CASSQAAQVTEAFF; CDR3nt: TGCGCCAGCAGCCAAGCGGCGCAGGTCACTGAAGCTTTCTTT
abundance: many; d_gene: -; j_gene: TRBJ2-4; len: 16; v_gene: TRBV5-1; CDR3aa: CASSLAGTLAKNIQYF; CDR3nt: TGCGCCAGCAGCTTGGCCGGGACGTTAGCCAAAAACATTCAGTACTTC
abundance: many; d_gene: -; j_gene: TRBJ2-3; len: 14; v_gene: TRBV7-3; CDR3aa: CASSFGLAADTQYF; CDR3nt: TGTGCCAGCAGCTTCGGGTTAGCGGCAGATACGCAGTATTTT
abundance: -; d_gene: -; j_gene: TRBJ1-1; len: 12; v_gene: TRBV20-1; CDR3aa: CSASTRGTEAFF; CDR3nt: TGCAGTGCTAGTACAAGGGGGACTGAAGCTTTCTTT
abundance: few; d_gene: -; j_gene: TRBJ2-7; len: 15; v_gene: TRBV4-3; CDR3aa: CASSLGEGAEYEQYF; CDR3nt: TGCGCCAGCAGTCTCGGGGAGGGGGCGGAATACGAGCAGTACTTC
abundance: -; d_gene: TRBD1; j_gene: TRBJ2-2; len: 16; v_gene: TRBV4-3; CDR3aa: CASSQDQGRGTGELFF; CDR3nt: TGCGCCAGCAGCCAAGATCAGGGCAGGGGGACCGGGGAGCTGTTTTTT
abundance: few; d_gene: -; j_gene: TRBJ1-2; len: 15; v_gene: TRBV13; CDR3aa: CASSTWVGRDGGYTF; CDR3nt: TGTGCCAGCAGCACCTGGGTTGGCAGGGACGGTGGCTACACCTTC
abundance: -; d_gene: -; j_gene: TRBJ2-3; len: 12; v_gene: TRBV5-4; CDR3aa: CASSWTTDTQYF; CDR3nt: TGTGCCAGCAGCTGGACCACGGATACGCAGTATTTT
abundance: -; d_gene: TRBD2; j_gene: TRBJ2-3; len: 16; v_gene: TRBV5-4; CDR3aa: CASSLRAGAGTDTQYF; CDR3nt: TGTGCCAGCAGCCTGCGAGCGGGGGCTGGAACAGATACGCAGTATTTT
abundance: many; d_gene: TRBD1; j_gene: TRBJ1-5; len: 13; v_gene: TRBV6-5; CDR3aa: CASSGQGGQPQHF; CDR3nt: TGTGCCAGCAGTGGACAGGGCGGCCAGCCCCAGCATTTT
abundance: -; d_gene: TRBD1; j_gene: TRBJ1-4; len: 14; v_gene: TRBV2; CDR3aa: CASSLAGQVEKLFF; CDR3nt: TGTGCCAGCAGTTTGGCCGGACAGGTCGAAAAACTGTTTTTT
abundance: few; d_gene: -; j_gene: TRBJ2-3; len: 14; v_gene: TRBV6-2/TRBV6-3; CDR3aa: CASSYIEGTDTQYF; CDR3nt: TGTGCCAGCAGTTACATAGAGGGAACAGATACGCAGTATTTT
abundance: many; d_gene: TRBD2; j_gene: TRBJ2-3; len: 17; v_gene: TRBV6-5; CDR3aa: CASSLLDHSGSTDTQYF; CDR3nt: TGTGCCAGCAGTTTACTTGACCATAGCGGGAGCACAGATACGCAGTATTTT
abundance: -; d_gene: -; j_gene: TRBJ2-7; len: 14; v_gene: TRBV20-1; CDR3aa: CSARAAQLPYEQYF; CDR3nt: TGCAGTGCTAGAGCGGCGCAACTCCCCTACGAGCAGTACTTC
abundance: -; d_gene: TRBD1; j_gene: TRBJ2-1; len: 15; v_gene: TRBV5-1; CDR3aa: CASSPRDRWDNEQFF; CDR3nt: TGCGCCAGCAGCCCCCGGGACAGGTGGGACAATGAGCAGTTCTTC
abundance: -; d_gene: -; j_gene: TRBJ1-5; len: 16; v_gene: TRBV12-3/TRBV12-4; CDR3aa: CASSLVAAYSNQPQHF; CDR3nt: TGTGCCAGCAGTTTAGTTGCTGCATATAGCAATCAGCCCCAGCATTTT
abundance: -; d_gene: TRBD2; j_gene: TRBJ2-3; len: 14; v_gene: TRBV10-3; CDR3aa: CAISSGGPHGTQYF; CDR3nt: TGTGCCATCAGTAGCGGGGGGCCCCATGGTACGCAGTATTTT
abundance: -; d_gene: -; j_gene: TRBJ2-6; len: 14; v_gene: TRBV2; CDR3aa: CAAQGSSGANVLTF; CDR3nt: TGTGCCGCCCAAGGGAGTTCTGGGGCCAACGTCCTGACTTTC
abundance: -; d_gene: -; j_gene: TRBJ2-7; len: 15; v_gene: TRBV27; CDR3aa: CASRGLPGSSYEQYF; CDR3nt: TGTGCCAGCAGAGGTCTGCCGGGGTCAAGCTACGAGCAGTACTTC
abundance: -; d_gene: -; j_gene: TRBJ2-5; len: 15; v_gene: TRBV7-9; CDR3aa: CASSLQGGGQETQYF; CDR3nt: TGTGCCAGCAGCTTACAGGGAGGGGGACAGGAGACCCAGTACTTC
abundance: -; d_gene: -; j_gene: TRBJ2-3; len: 13; v_gene: TRBV20-1; CDR3aa: CSARRTVTDTQYF; CDR3nt: TGCAGTGCTAGAAGGACTGTCACAGATACGCAGTATTTT
abundance: -; d_gene: TRBD1; j_gene: TRBJ2-5; len: 12; v_gene: TRBV12-3/TRBV12-4; CDR3aa: CASSVQGETQYF; CDR3nt: TGTGCCAGCAGTGTACAGGGGGAGACCCAGTACTTC
abundance: few; d_gene: -; j_gene: TRBJ2-3; len: 15; v_gene: TRBV7-9; CDR3aa: CASSLAVSTSDTQYF; CDR3nt: TGTGCCAGCAGCTTAGCTGTCAGTACATCAGATACGCAGTATTTT
abundance: few; d_gene: TRBD2; j_gene: TRBJ2-1; len: 15; v_gene: TRBV5-1; CDR3aa: CASSFRTSYYNEQFF; CDR3nt: TGCGCCAGCAGCTTTCGGACTAGCTATTACAATGAGCAGTTCTTC
abundance: -; d_gene: -; j_gene: TRBJ1-1; len: 15; v_gene: TRBV7-9; CDR3aa: CASSLNPGGGTEAFF; CDR3nt: TGTGCCAGCAGCTTAAACCCAGGAGGGGGCACTGAAGCTTTCTTT
abundance: few; d_gene: -; j_gene: TRBJ2-5; len: 15; v_gene: TRBV5-1; CDR3aa: CASSLVAGSGETQYF; CDR3nt: TGCGCCAGCAGCTTGGTCGCAGGGTCCGGAGAGACCCAGTACTTC
abundance: -; d_gene: -; j_gene: TRBJ1-6; len: 13; v_gene: TRBV16; CDR3aa: CASSQFDGSPLHF; CDR3nt: TGTGCCAGCAGCCAATTTGACGGTTCACCCCTCCACTTT
abundance: -; d_gene: -; j_gene: TRBJ2-2; len: 15; v_gene: TRBV6-1; CDR3aa: CASTAPGPHTGELFF; CDR3nt: TGTGCCAGCACAGCCCCAGGGCCTCACACCGGGGAGCTGTTTTTT